A selection of T cell receptor beta chains follows, all from one sample in a study of blood T cell repertoires in COVID-19. Libraries were prepared by immunoSEQ multiplex PCR; TCRdb keeps only in-frame clonotypes and omits some of them. In the table there are some 240,000 clones, around 85% of which are singletons. The sequenced sample consisted of PBMCs or T cells enriched from blood (not recorded which). These receptors all come from a middle-aged woman with acute COVID-19. The CDR3 runs from the conserved cysteine through the conserved F or W. D genes are given only for firm matches.

j_call d_call v_call cdr3_nt cdr3_aa
TRBJ2-1 . TRBV5-1 TGCGCCAGCAGCTTGCTGGGAGGTTACAATGAGCAGTTCTTC CASSLLGGYNEQFF
TRBJ2-3 . TRBV27 TGTGCCAGCAGTTCCTACAGAACAGATACGCAGTATTTT CASSSYRTDTQYF
TRBJ2-1 . TRBV12-5 TGTGCTAGTGGCCGGTCCAGGGTCGATGAGCAGTTCTTC CASGRSRVDEQFF
TRBJ2-3 . TRBV11-3 TGTGCCAGCAGCACGGGACAATCAATTAGCACAGATACGCAGTATTTT CASSTGQSISTDTQYF
TRBJ2-2 TRBD2 TRBV28 TGTGCCAGCAGTTTTGGTACTAGCGGTAGTACCGGGGAGCTGTTTTTT CASSFGTSGSTGELFF
TRBJ1-1 . TRBV3-1/TRBV3-2 TGTGCCAGCAGCCAACTCAGGGGTACTGAAGCTTTCTTT CASSQLRGTEAFF
TRBJ1-6 TRBD1 TRBV9 TGTGCCAGCAGCCTGACAGGGGCAGGAGGTAATTCACCCCTCCACTTT CASSLTGAGGNSPLHF
TRBJ2-3 . TRBV5-1 TGCGCCAGCAGCTCTAACACAGATACGCAGTATTTT CASSSNTDTQYF
TRBJ2-5 TRBD2 TRBV7-3 TGTGCCAGCAGCTTAGGGGCTAGCGGGAAACAAGAGACCCAGTACTTC CASSLGASGKQETQYF
TRBJ2-1 TRBD2 TRBV7-9 TGTGCCAGCAGCTCCCCGGGACTATCCGGCCTTAATGAGCAGTTCTTC CASSSPGLSGLNEQFF
TRBJ2-2 TRBD1 TRBV9 TGTGCCAGCAGCGTTTCTCCGACAGGGGGCTTATCGAACACCGGGGAGCTGTTTTTT CASSVSPTGGLSNTGELFF
TRBJ2-1 . TRBV19 TGTGCCAGTAGTATAGGCGGAGGGCTTCGTTACAATGAGCAGTTCTTC CASSIGGGLRYNEQFF
TRBJ2-1 TRBD2 TRBV28 TGTGCCAGCAGTTCCCCCGGACTAGCGGGAGGGCCTTCGCAGTTCTTC CASSSPGLAGGPSQFF